The 3 T cell receptor beta chains in this list originate from one sample, sequenced in a study of identical twins. MiXCR was run by TCRdb on the 5' RACE reads, yielding one entry per CDR3 protein. The table shows 200,000 to 300,000 distinct CDR3 sequences, with approximately 7% occurring only once. These records were also assigned to another study, of yellow fever vaccine responses in identical twins.

The sample was memory (CD45RO+) T cells sorted from blood. These receptors were collected from a woman aged 18-29 years in good health.

This clonotype has ten or more counts. In DNA, the CDR3 is TGTGCCAGCAGCTCGGAACAGGGAGGGGAGACCCAGTACTTC. Its translation is CASSSEQGGETQYF. The chain combines TRBV7-2 with TRBJ2-5; a possible D gene is TRBD2 (7 bases). This CDR3 has 14 amino acids. Trimming cost V 4 bases and J 5 bases, with 14 bases left between them. CDR1 and CDR2 from the germline V gene are SGHTA and FQGNSA.

At least ten counts were recorded for this clonotype. The CDR3 nucleotides read TGCAGTGCTAGCCCCGGGACTAGCGACACAGATACGCAGTATTTT. Translated: CSASPGTSDTDTQYF. The chain combines TRBV20-1 with TRBJ2-3, with 10 nucleotides matching TRBD2. This CDR3 spans 15 amino acids. J gave up 2 bases and V 3 bases, and 5 bases lay outside the gene matches. Germline values: CDR1 DFQATT, CDR2 SNEGSKA (reference sequence).

In its sample, this clonotype was seen many times. The chain joins TRBV14 to TRBJ2-1; a possible D gene is TRBD1 (6 bases). The V end was cut by 1 base, the J end by 8 bases, with 12 bases between. The germline gives CDR1 SGHDN, CDR2 FVKESK. The CDR3 has 14 residues. The CDR3 DNA is TGTGCCAGCAGCCAAGTTCAGGGGCAGGATGAGCAGTTCTTC. Translated, it gives CASSQVQGQDEQFF. Looking up the rest from reference TRBV14 and TRBJ2-1 gives the full variable domain: EAGVTQFPSHSVIEKGQTVTLRCDPISGHDNLYWYRRVMGKEIKFLLHFVKESKQDESGMPNNRFLAERTGGTYSTLKVQPAELEDSGVYFCASSQVQGQDEQFFGPGTRLTVL.